Listed below are T cell receptor beta chains from one sample, sequenced in a study of blood T cell repertoires in COVID-19. This table comes from immunoSEQ multiplex PCR, and its TCRdb copy is limited to in-frame clones, with some not included. This sample has under 35,000 clones, with roughly 89% found just once. Material: peripheral blood. The receptors shown here come from a man in his 70s with active COVID-19. CDR3s include the opening cysteine and the closing phenylalanine or tryptophan. The D gene is left open where the match is weak. Not all rows give a size; the values are once, few, many and, for expanded clones, a class.

abundance	v_gene	j_gene	d_gene	CDR3aa	CDR3nt
.	TRBV6-5	TRBJ2-1	TRBD2	CASRISGVPDNEQFF	TGTGCCAGCAGGATTAGCGGGGTCCCCGACAATGAGCAGTTCTTC
.	TRBV19	TRBJ1-6	TRBD1	CASSIERQGANSPLHF	TGTGCCAGTAGTATCGAGAGACAGGGGGCCAATTCACCCCTCCACTTT
.	TRBV28	TRBJ2-3	TRBD2	CASSGRVAGGLNTQYF	TGTGCCAGCAGTGGTAGAGTAGCGGGAGGGTTAAATACGCAGTATTTT
.	TRBV7-7	TRBJ2-2	TRBD1	CASSLTTGADTGELFF	TGTGCTAGCAGCTTAACTACAGGGGCGGACACCGGGGAGCTGTTTTTT
.	TRBV28	TRBJ2-2	TRBD1	CASRDREMVFIGELFF	TGTGCCAGCAGAGACAGGGAAATGGTTTTCATCGGGGAGCTGTTTTTT
.	TRBV9	TRBJ2-5	TRBD2	CASSVESLAGVGTQYF	TGTGCCAGCAGCGTAGAGTCTCTAGCGGGAGTTGGGACCCAGTACTTC
.	TRBV6-1	TRBJ2-5	TRBD1	CASSEGIHSGQGAGETQYF	TGTGCCAGCAGTGAAGGTATTCATTCGGGACAGGGGGCAGGAGAGACCCAGTACTTC
.	TRBV6-1	TRBJ1-5	.	CASSESWQGNQPQHF	TGTGCCAGCAGTGAAAGTTGGCAGGGGAATCAGCCCCAGCATTTT
.	TRBV7-2	TRBJ1-4	TRBD1	CASSLGTVEKLFF	TGTGCCAGCAGCCTCGGGACAGTTGAAAAACTGTTTTTT
.	TRBV27	TRBJ2-1	.	CASSYGMYNEQFF	TGTGCCAGCAGTTACGGGATGTACAATGAGCAGTTCTTC
few	TRBV4-2	TRBJ1-5	.	CASSQVEVGGQPQHF	TGTGCCAGCAGCCAAGTTGAGGTTGGCGGTCAGCCCCAGCATTTT
.	TRBV10-2	TRBJ2-7	TRBD1	CATGTGPHEQYF	TGCGCCACCGGGACAGGGCCCCACGAGCAGTACTTC
.	TRBV6-5	TRBJ1-1	TRBD1	CASSYGTGTTNTEAFF	TGTGCCAGCAGTTACGGGACAGGGACGACGAACACTGAAGCTTTCTTT
.	TRBV9	TRBJ2-3	.	CASSVEGRAPDTQYF	TGTGCCAGCAGCGTAGAAGGGCGGGCCCCAGATACGCAGTATTTT
.	TRBV5-4	TRBJ2-3	.	CASSRGTHSQASTDTQYF	TGTGCCAGCAGCCGCGGTACTCACTCACAGGCTAGCACAGATACGCAGTATTTT
.	TRBV18	TRBJ1-4	.	CASSRVNEKLFF	TGTGCCAGCTCCCGGGTAAATGAAAAACTGTTTTTT
.	TRBV9	TRBJ2-7	.	CASSTDSGNEQYF	TGTGCCAGCAGCACGGACAGCGGGAACGAGCAGTACTTC
.	TRBV19	TRBJ2-7	TRBD1	CASSPDRGEQYF	TGTGCCAGTAGTCCGGACAGGGGCGAGCAGTACTTC
.	TRBV19	TRBJ1-1	.	CASSIAGLGTEAFF	TGTGCCAGTAGTATTGCAGGGTTGGGCACTGAAGCTTTCTTT